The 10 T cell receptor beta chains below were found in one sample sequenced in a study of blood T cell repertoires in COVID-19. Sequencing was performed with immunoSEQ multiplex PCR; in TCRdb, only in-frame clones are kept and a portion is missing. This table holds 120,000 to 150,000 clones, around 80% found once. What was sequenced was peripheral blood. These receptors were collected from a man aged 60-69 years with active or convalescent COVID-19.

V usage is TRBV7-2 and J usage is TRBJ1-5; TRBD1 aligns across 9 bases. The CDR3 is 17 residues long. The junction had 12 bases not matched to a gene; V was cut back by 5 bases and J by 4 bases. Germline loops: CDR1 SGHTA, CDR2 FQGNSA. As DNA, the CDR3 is TGTGCCAGCAGCGAGCACCGAGGGACAGGGAGGAATCAGCCCCAGCATTTT. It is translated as CASSEHRGTGRNQPQHF.

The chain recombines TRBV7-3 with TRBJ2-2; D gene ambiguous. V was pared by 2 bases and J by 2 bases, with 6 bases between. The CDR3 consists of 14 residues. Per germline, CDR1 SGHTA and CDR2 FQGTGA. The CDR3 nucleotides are TGTGCCAGCAGCTTAGGGCTTAACACCGGGGAGCTGTTTTTT. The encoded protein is CASSLGLNTGELFF.

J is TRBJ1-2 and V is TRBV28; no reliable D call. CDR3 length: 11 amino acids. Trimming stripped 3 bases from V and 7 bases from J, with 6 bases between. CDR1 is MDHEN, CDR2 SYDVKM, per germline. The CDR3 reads CASSFARGYTF. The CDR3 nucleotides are TGTGCCAGCAGTTTCGCGCGTGGCTACACCTTC.

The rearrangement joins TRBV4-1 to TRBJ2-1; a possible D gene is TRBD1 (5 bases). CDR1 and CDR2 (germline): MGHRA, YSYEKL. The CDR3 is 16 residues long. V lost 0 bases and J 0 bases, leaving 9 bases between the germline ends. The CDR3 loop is CASSQEGRLSYNEQFF. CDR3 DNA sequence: TGCGCCAGCAGCCAAGAGGGGCGGCTCTCCTACAATGAGCAGTTCTTC.

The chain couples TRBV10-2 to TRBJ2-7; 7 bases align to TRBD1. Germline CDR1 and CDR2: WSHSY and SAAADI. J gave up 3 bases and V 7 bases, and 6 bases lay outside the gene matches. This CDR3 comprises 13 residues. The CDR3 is CASTQSGGYEQYF. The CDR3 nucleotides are TGCGCCAGCACCCAATCAGGGGGCTACGAGCAGTACTTC.

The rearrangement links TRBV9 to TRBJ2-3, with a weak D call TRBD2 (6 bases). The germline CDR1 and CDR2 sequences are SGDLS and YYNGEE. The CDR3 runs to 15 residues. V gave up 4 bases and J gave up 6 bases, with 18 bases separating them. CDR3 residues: CASSPLRREWDTQYF. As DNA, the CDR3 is TGTGCCAGCAGCCCGTTAAGGAGGGAGTGGGATACGCAGTATTTT.

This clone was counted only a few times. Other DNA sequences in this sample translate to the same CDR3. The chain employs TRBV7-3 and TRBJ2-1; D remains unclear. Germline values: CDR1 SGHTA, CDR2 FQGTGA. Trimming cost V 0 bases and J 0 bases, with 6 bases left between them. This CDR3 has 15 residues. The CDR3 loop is CASSLTGSSYNEQFF. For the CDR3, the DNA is TGTGCCAGCAGCTTAACCGGTAGCTCCTACAATGAGCAGTTCTTC.

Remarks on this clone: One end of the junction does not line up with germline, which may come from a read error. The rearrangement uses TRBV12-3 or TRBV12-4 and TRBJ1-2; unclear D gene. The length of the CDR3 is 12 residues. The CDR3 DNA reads TGTGCCAGCGGTTTTGTCCGGTATGGCTACACCTTC. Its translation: CASGFVRYGYTF.

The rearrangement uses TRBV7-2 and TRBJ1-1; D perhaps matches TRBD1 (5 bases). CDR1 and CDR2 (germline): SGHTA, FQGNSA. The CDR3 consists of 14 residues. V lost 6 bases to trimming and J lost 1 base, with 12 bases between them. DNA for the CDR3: TGTGCCAGCAGAAAGGAGGGGTGGAACACTGAAGCTTTCTTT. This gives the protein CASRKEGWNTEAFF.

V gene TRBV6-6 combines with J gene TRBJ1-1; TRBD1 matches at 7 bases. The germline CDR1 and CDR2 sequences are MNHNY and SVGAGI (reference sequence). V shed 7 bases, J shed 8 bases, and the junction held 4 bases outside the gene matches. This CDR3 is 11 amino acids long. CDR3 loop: CASTSTGEAFF. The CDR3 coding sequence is TGTGCCAGCACTTCGACAGGGGAAGCTTTCTTT.